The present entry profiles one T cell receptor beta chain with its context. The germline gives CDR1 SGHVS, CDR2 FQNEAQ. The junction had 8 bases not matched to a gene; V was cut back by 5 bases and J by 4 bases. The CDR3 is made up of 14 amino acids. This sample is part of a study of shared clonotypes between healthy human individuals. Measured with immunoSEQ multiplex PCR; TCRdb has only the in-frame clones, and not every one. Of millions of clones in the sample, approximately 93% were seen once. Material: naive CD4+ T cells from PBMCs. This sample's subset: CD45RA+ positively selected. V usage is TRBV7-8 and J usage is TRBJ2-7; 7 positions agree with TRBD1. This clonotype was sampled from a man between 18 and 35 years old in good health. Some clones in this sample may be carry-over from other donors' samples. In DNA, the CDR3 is TGTGCCAGCAGCAGGGCCGGGACAGTATACGAGCAGTACTTC. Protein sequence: CASSRAGTVYEQYF. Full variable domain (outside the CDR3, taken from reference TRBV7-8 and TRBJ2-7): GAGVSQSPRYKVAKRGQDVALRCDPISGHVSLFWYQQALGQGPEFLTYFQNEAQLDKSGLPSDRFFAERPEGSVSTLKIQRTQQEDSAVYLCASSRAGTVYEQYFGPGTRLTVT.